A single sample gave rise to the 15 T cell receptor beta chains below, sequenced in a study of T cell changes during pregnancy in multiple sclerosis. Sequencing used immunoSEQ multiplex PCR; TCRdb keeps in-frame clones, though not all of them. The table shows tens of thousands of clones, with approximately 90% occurring only once. Material: peripheral blood, obtained in the third trimester of pregnancy. These receptors were taken from a female donor in good health, enrolled as a control in a pregnancy study.

The count of this clone is one. This chain uses TRBV4-3 with TRBJ1-1; 7 positions match TRBD1. CDR1 and CDR2 from the germline V gene are LGHNA and YSLEER. CDR3 length equals 13 residues. V dropped 0 bases and J dropped 11; count of bases not matched to a gene: 6. Written as DNA, the CDR3 is TGCGCCAGCAGCCAAGAAACAGGGGATCGGGCTTTCTTT. Protein: CASSQETGDRAFF.

The chain employs TRBV27 and TRBJ1-1, with 10 nucleotides matching TRBD1. The CDR3 runs 15 residues. Trimming removed 7 bases from V and 5 bases from J; junction bases left unmatched: 10. Per the germline V gene, CDR1 is MNHEY and CDR2 is SMNVEV (reference sequence). This CDR3 reads CASNPGTGEGTEAFF. The DNA of the CDR3 is TGTGCCAGCAACCCCGGGACAGGGGAGGGGACTGAAGCTTTCTTT.

This clone showed up just once. The rearrangement joins TRBV6-5 to TRBJ1-5, with a possible D match to TRBD1 (5 bases). Looked up from germline, CDR1 is MNHEY and CDR2 is SVGAGI. The CDR3 sequence is 15 residues long. V gave up 5 bases and J gave up 0 bases, with 11 bases separating them. The CDR3 DNA reads TGTGCCAGCAGTCGCAGGGCCTATAGCAATCAGCCCCAGCATTTT. Protein sequence: CASSRRAYSNQPQHF.

This clone was seen just once. This chain joins TRBV5-1 and TRBJ1-1; D is unclear. Trimming cost V 0 bases and J 11 bases, with 14 bases left between them. Germline loops: CDR1 SGHRS, CDR2 YFSETQ. This CDR3 has 13 amino acids. This chain's CDR3 is CASSLEAAGGAFF. The CDR3 DNA reads TGCGCCAGCAGCTTGGAGGCAGCGGGTGGGGCTTTCTTT. The whole variable domain, filled in from reference TRBV5-1 and TRBJ1-1, reads KAGVTQTPRYLIKTRGQQVTLSCSPISGHRSVSWYQQTPGQGLQFLFEYFSETQRNKGNFPGRFSGRQFSNSRSEMNVSTLELGDSALYLCASSLEAAGGAFFGQGTRLTVV.

The chain recombines TRBV4-2 with TRBJ1-1; 9 nucleotides match TRBD1. This CDR3 is built from 16 residues. Germline V lookup: CDR1 LGHNA, CDR2 YNFKEQ. Unmatched junction bases numbered 9, after V lost 2 bases and J lost 5 bases. In DNA form, the CDR3 reads TGTGCCAGCAGCCAACACGAACAGGGGGCGAAAACTGAAGCTTTCTTT. Translating it yields CASSQHEQGAKTEAFF.

V usage is TRBV5-1 and J usage is TRBJ2-5; 12 bases line up with TRBD2. The CDR3 has 15 amino acids. J was trimmed by 5 bases and V by 3 bases; bases with no gene match: 5. CDR1 and CDR2 (germline): SGHRS, YFSETQ. CDR3 protein: CASSSLAGGPETQYF. The CDR3 DNA reads as TGCGCCAGCAGCTCCCTAGCGGGGGGGCCGGAGACCCAGTACTTC.

The rearrangement links TRBV25-1 to TRBJ1-6; D may be TRBD1 (5 bases). Trimming pared 2 bases from V and 4 bases from J, leaving 6 bases between. The CDR3 length is 14 residues. The germline V gene encodes CDR1 MGHDK and CDR2 SYGVNS. The CDR3 nucleotides are TGTGCCAGCAGTGAAGGGGGGTATAATTCACCCCTCCACTTT. Translated: CASSEGGYNSPLHF.

The rearrangement links TRBV19 to TRBJ1-2, with D perhaps TRBD1 (6 bases). The CDR3 totals 12 residues. Germline V gene data show CDR1 as LNHDA and CDR2 as SQIVND (reference sequence). The V gene lost 9 bases and the J gene lost 7 bases, with 15 bases spanning the gap. The chain's CDR3 is CASFSGGGGYTF. Written as DNA, the CDR3 is TGTGCCAGCTTTAGTGGGGGCGGTGGCTACACCTTC.

The V gene is TRBV14, the J gene TRBJ2-7; no firm D call. Trimming left V 4 bases short and J 3 bases short, with 10 bases between. This CDR3 is 13 amino acids long. CDR1 is SGHDN and CDR2 is FVKESK in the germline V gene. The CDR3 region has the DNA TGTGCCAGCAGCCTCCTCTCGGGCTACGAGCAGTACTTC. It specifies CASSLLSGYEQYF.

The chain joins TRBV5-6 to TRBJ1-1, with 9 bases lining up with TRBD1. The CDR3 runs 14 residues. Germline loops: CDR1 SGHDT, CDR2 YYEEEE. The trim removed 4 bases at V and 0 bases at J, leaving 1 base unmatched. Here the CDR3 DNA reads TGTGCCAGCAGCGGACAGGGGATGAACACTGAAGCTTTCTTT. Encoded protein: CASSGQGMNTEAFF.

V usage is TRBV6-5 and J usage is TRBJ1-2; D is unresolved. This CDR3 has 14 amino acids. Trimming left V 7 bases short and J 6 bases short, with 18 bases between. CDR1 is MNHEY, CDR2 SVGAGI, per germline. The CDR3 reads CASTSPYAGNGYTF. As DNA, the CDR3 is TGTGCCAGCACATCCCCTTACGCGGGCAATGGCTACACCTTC.

The V call is TRBV7-2, the J call TRBJ1-6; no reliable D call. The CDR3 loop spans 13 amino acids. V was trimmed by 5 bases and J by 11 bases, leaving 13 bases between them. Looked up from germline, CDR1 is SGHTA and CDR2 is FQGNSA. CDR3 sequence reads: CASSPQEMAPLHF. The CDR3, as DNA: TGTGCCAGCAGCCCTCAGGAAATGGCACCCCTCCACTTT. The variable domain in full, with the rest retrieved from reference TRBV7-2 and TRBJ1-6, is GAGVSQSPSNKVTEKGKDVELRCDPISGHTALYWYRQSLGQGLEFLIYFQGNSAPDKSGLPSDRFSAERTGGSVSTLTIQRTQQEDSAVYLCASSPQEMAPLHFGNGTRLTVT.

The V call is TRBV9, the J call TRBJ2-7, with 10 bases fitting TRBD1. Germline V gene data show CDR1 as SGDLS and CDR2 as YYNGEE. J gave up 1 base and V 4 bases, and 5 bases lay outside the gene matches. CDR3 size: 15 residues. The CDR3: CASSLGTGASYEQYF. In DNA form, the CDR3 reads TGTGCCAGCAGCCTAGGGACAGGGGCATCCTACGAGCAGTACTTC.

In this sample, this clone turned up once. The chain couples TRBV29-1 to TRBJ2-5, with a weak D call TRBD2 (6 bases). The length of the CDR3 is 10 residues. From germline, CDR1 is SQVTM and CDR2 ANQGSEA. V dropped 7 bases and J dropped 7 bases, with 10 bases sitting between them. The CDR3 reads CSAGDVTQYF. CDR3 nucleotide sequence: TGCAGCGCGGGGGATGTGACCCAGTACTTC. The variable domain in full, completed from reference TRBV29-1 and TRBJ2-5, reads SAVISQKPSRDICQRGTSLTIQCQVDSQVTMMFWYRQQPGQSLTLIATANQGSEATYESGFVIDKFPISRPNLTFSTLTVSNMSPEDSSIYLCSAGDVTQYFGPGTRLLVL.

Note on this clone: Relative to the germline gene, one junction end is altered; a read error may explain this. This sequence joins TRBV11-3 and TRBJ2-3; 8 nucleotides line up with TRBD1. The germline CDR1 and CDR2 sequences are SGHNT and YENEEA. The CDR3 consists of 16 residues. The CDR3 spells CASSPRTGKSTATQYF. The CDR3 DNA reads TGTGCCAGCAGCCCCCGGACAGGGAAGTCCACAGCTACGCAGTATTTT.